This T cell receptor beta chain comes out of a study of shared clonotypes between healthy human individuals. Nashville, Tennessee was home to all donors, each a Caucasian adult. Assay: immunoSEQ multiplex PCR; the TCRdb copy retains only in-frame clones and omits some. The sample lists a few million clones; 80% to 95% were seen once. Findings of the study overall: The generation probabilities recorded for non-shared clonotypes fell below those of clonotypes shared by all four donors.

Trimming took 6 bases from V and 3 from J, leaving 14 bases between them. The CDR3 has 14 residues. Germline V gene lookup returns CDR1 MNHEY and CDR2 SVGAGI. About this clone: Its antigen is not known.

The TCR comes from a man in his late teens or twenties in good health. Some clones in this sample may be carry-over from other donors' samples. What was sequenced was naive CD4+ T cells from PBMCs. Documented subset: CD45RA+ positively selected. The rearrangement links TRBV6-5 to TRBJ1-1, with a weak D call TRBD1 (6 bases). The CDR3 DNA is TGTGCCAGCAGGGCCCAGGGGTGGGACACTGAAGCTTTCTTT. It codes for CASRAQGWDTEAFF.